The sequence of this TCR beta chain was determined in a study of blood T cell repertoires in COVID-19. Study-level information: The United States, Italy and Spain were the sources of the acute and convalescent COVID-19 samples. In each case, the material was cDNA or gDNA derived from T cells, B-cell-depleted T cells, or PBMCs.

In the original workflow: Reference gene primers were amplified, and this amplification served to estimate nucleated cell counts. Measured with immunoSEQ multiplex PCR; TCRdb has only the in-frame clones, and not every one. The V and J calls and the clone size are those of that table, but D and trimming were determined from the DNA. The sample holds some 220,000 clones; roughly 75% are singletons and the top ten take roughly 7%. This CDR3 comprises 9 residues. V dropped 9 bases and J dropped 11 bases, with 10 bases sitting between them. Germline CDR1 and CDR2: WSHSY and SAAADI. The chain combines TRBV10-2 with TRBJ1-1, with D uncertain. This clonotype originated in a woman between 65 and 79 years old with acute or convalescent COVID-19. Material: peripheral blood. CDR3 sequence reads: CARTFGAFF. CDR3 bases: TGCGCCAGGACTTTTGGGGCTTTCTTT.